This TCR beta chain was identified in a study of post-analysis software for immune sequencing data. Study details: Both relapsing-remitting and secondary progressive multiple sclerosis featured among the disease courses, as did progressive-relapsing multiple sclerosis. Study results and limitations: Patients carried 5 or 6 TRBV segments more frequently than controls did, and TRBV5-6, TRBV5-1 and TRBV20-1 were among them. In multiple sclerosis, normalized Chao1 diversity was significantly below that of controls.

Unique molecular identifiers were built into the TCR beta cDNA libraries. Input amounts of 1 to 10 million T cells were used. These gave approximately 500,000 cDNA molecules, so each molecule approximated one T cell. TCRdb itself ran the PCR reads through MiXCR, one entry per CDR3 protein. The sample has some 690,000 distinct CDR3 sequences; about 32% are singletons. To note about this clonotype: Its antigen is not known.

The CDR3 covers 13 residues. V dropped 3 bases and J dropped 7 bases, with 12 bases sitting between them. The source is a girl under 18 with multiple sclerosis. This chain links TRBV12-3 or TRBV12-4 with TRBJ1-2, with D possibly being TRBD1 (5 bases). Sequences were obtained from blood. This CDR3 is CASSLVRVRGYTF. CDR3 coding DNA: TGTGCCAGCAGTTTGGTCAGGGTGCGTGGCTACACCTTC.